This T cell receptor (beta chain) appears in the sequencing data of a study of shared clonotypes between healthy human individuals. Notes on this clone: Its antigen is still unknown.

General study findings and limits: Memory subsets generally showed lower estimated richness than naive subsets.

Study donors comprised healthy, HIV-negative adults devoid of recent acute infection or vaccination. V shed 4 bases, J shed 7 bases, and the junction held 13 bases outside the gene matches. The CDR3 contains 19 residues. CDR1 is SEHNR and CDR2 is FQNEAQ in the germline V gene (reference sequence). Per the authors' pipeline: Quality scores were absent from the junction-only immunoSEQ sequences, so filtering differed. Sequencing used immunoSEQ multiplex PCR; TCRdb keeps in-frame clones, though not all of them. V and J calls and clone size follow that table, whereas D and trimming were derived from the DNA. Of around 100,000 clones listed, about two thirds are singletons.

This chain connects TRBV7-9 to TRBJ2-1, with 16 bases matching TRBD2. The sequence was obtained from a woman in her twenties or thirties in good health. Sequencing was performed on memory CD8+ T cells sorted from blood. Subset denoted: CD45RO+ cells pooled with CCR7-negative TemRA cells. The CDR3 is CASSSPGLAGGFVGNEQFF. As DNA, the CDR3 is TGTGCCAGCAGCTCGCCGGGACTAGCGGGAGGGTTCGTGGGAAATGAGCAGTTCTTC.